A selection of T cell receptor beta chains follows, all from one sample in a study of blood T cell repertoires in COVID-19. Assay used: immunoSEQ multiplex PCR; TCRdb lists only in-frame clones, some missing. The sample lists fewer than 500,000 clones; around 88% were seen once. Material for sequencing was peripheral blood. These receptors were obtained from a woman aged 25 to 39 with acute or convalescent COVID-19. Both conserved end residues are part of each CDR3. The D gene is left open where the match is weak. Size values are once, few and many counts, or a class for expanded clones, and some rows have none.

>TRBJ2-7|NA|TRBV6-5|NA
TGTGCCAGCAGCTCCGTTATCGGCTACGAGCAGTACTTC
CASSSVIGYEQYF
>TRBJ2-3|NA|TRBV7-8|NA
TGTGCCAGCAGTCCAGAACCGTCAGATACGCAGTATTTT
CASSPEPSDTQYF
>TRBJ1-2|NA|TRBV27|NA
TGTGCCAGCAGCTTCATGGGTGACAGGAACTATGGCTACACCTTC
CASSFMGDRNYGYTF
>TRBJ1-6|NA|TRBV5-1|NA
TGCGCCAGCAGCTTGGCTAGCAATTCACCCCTCCACTTT
CASSLASNSPLHF
>TRBJ2-2|NA|TRBV6-5|NA
TGTGCCAGCCGGGACACCACTACCGGGGAGCTGTTTTTT
CASRDTTTGELFF
>TRBJ2-1|TRBD2|TRBV6-6|NA
TGTGCCAGCAGTCCACGAGGGACTAGCGGGAGATACAATGAGCAGTTCTTC
CASSPRGTSGRYNEQFF
>TRBJ2-7|NA|TRBV30|NA
TGTGCCTGGAAAACATCCGGGAGACAATACGAGCAGTACTTC
CAWKTSGRQYEQYF
>TRBJ2-3|TRBD2|TRBV7-9|NA
TGTGCCAGCAGCTCGACTAGCGGGGAGGGAGATACGCAGTATTTT
CASSSTSGEGDTQYF
>TRBJ1-5|NA|TRBV30|NA
TGTGCCTGGAGCCTGACAGGACGCGGCAATCAGCCCCAGCATTTT
CAWSLTGRGNQPQHF
>TRBJ2-3|TRBD2|TRBV13|NA
TGTGCCAGCAGCTCCGGCACTAGCGGGGGGGCAGATACGCAGTATTTT
CASSSGTSGGADTQYF
>TRBJ2-7|TRBD1|TRBV5-6|NA
TGTGCCAGCAGCTGGGGGACAGCCTACGAGCAGTACTTC
CASSWGTAYEQYF
>TRBJ1-2|NA|TRBV29-1|once
TGCAGCGTTGAAGGTCCTGTACGGGCAGGGACTAACTATGGCTACACCTTC
CSVEGPVRAGTNYGYTF
>TRBJ2-2|NA|TRBV11-2|NA
TGTGCCAGCAGCTTCTACAGGTTCCGAAACACCGGGGAGCTGTTTTTT
CASSFYRFRNTGELFF
>TRBJ2-3|TRBD2|TRBV28|NA
TGTGCCAGCAGTGCGCCCCTCGTAGCGGGGGGCCCAGATACGCAGTATTTT
CASSAPLVAGGPDTQYF
>TRBJ2-7|NA|TRBV5-1|few
TGCGCCAGCAGCTTGGGGTCGGCGGCGAGCTCCTACGAGCAGTACTTC
CASSLGSAASSYEQYF
>TRBJ1-1|TRBD1|TRBV7-6|NA
TGTGCCAGCAGCCAGGGGGTTGGAGGGAACACTGAAGCTTTCTTT
CASSQGVGGNTEAFF
>TRBJ2-2|TRBD1|TRBV19|NA
TGTGCCAGTAGGGACAGGGGTTGGATCGGGGAGCTGTTTTTT
CASRDRGWIGELFF
>TRBJ2-7|TRBD2|TRBV5-8|NA
TGTGCCAGCAGCCCTGGACTAGGAGTGGTGGGCGAGCAGTACTTC
CASSPGLGVVGEQYF
>TRBJ2-1|TRBD1|TRBV7-8|NA
TGTGCCAGCAGCTTAGTTTTGGACAGGGTGGGGTCGAATGAGCAGTTCTTC
CASSLVLDRVGSNEQFF
>TRBJ1-5|NA|TRBV5-6|once
TGTGCCAGCAGCCTATATACTCAGGGAGGAAATCAGCCCCAGCATTTT
CASSLYTQGGNQPQHF
>TRBJ1-1|NA|TRBV12-3/TRBV12-4|NA
TGTGCCAGCAGTAAGCAACGGGGAACTGAAGCTTTCTTT
CASSKQRGTEAFF
>TRBJ1-4|TRBD1|TRBV5-1|NA
TGCGCCAGCAGCTTGGCCGGGACAGGGGCTGAAAAACTGTTTTTT
CASSLAGTGAEKLFF
>TRBJ2-6|NA|TRBV9|NA
TGTGCCAGCAGCACTCAACCCGACAGGCTGTCTGGGGCCAACGTCCTGACTTTC
CASSTQPDRLSGANVLTF
>TRBJ2-7|NA|TRBV10-1|NA
TGCGCCAGCAGAGAGGGACACCTTCCCTACGAGCAGTACTTC
CASREGHLPYEQYF
>TRBJ1-2|TRBD1|TRBV29-1|NA
TGCAGCGTCACCGGACAGGGGTCGGGCTATGGCTACACCTTC
CSVTGQGSGYGYTF